Listed below are T cell receptor beta chains from one sample, sequenced in a study of T cells in pancreatic ductal adenocarcinoma. Assay: immunoSEQ multiplex PCR; the TCRdb copy retains only in-frame clones and omits some. Of 100,000 or so clones listed, roughly 96% are singletons. Sample: PBMCs. The receptors were sampled from a human donor with pancreatic ductal adenocarcinoma. Both conserved end residues are part of each CDR3. Rows may omit the clone size; those that give it use once, few, many or a size class.

cdr3_aa	clone_size	v_call	j_call
CASSFRQDTDTQYF	few	TRBV11-2	TRBJ2-3
CASSDPGDYSNQPQHF	.	TRBV6-4	TRBJ1-5
CASRPIGREDNQPQHF	.	TRBV6-6	TRBJ1-5
CAWNTHPSGTGRRDTQYF	.	TRBV30	TRBJ2-3
CASRTALSSYEQYF	once	TRBV6-1	TRBJ2-7
CASSATGGAGETQYF	once	TRBV11-2	TRBJ2-5
CASSLNLAGGPNEQFF	.	TRBV7-3	TRBJ2-1
CASRRTGGASEAFF	.	TRBV19	TRBJ1-1
CASSQRASGSALADTQYF	.	TRBV4-3	TRBJ2-3
CASSPRDKYEQYF	.	TRBV5-4	TRBJ2-7
CASSQESSSYNEQFF	once	TRBV4-1	TRBJ2-1
CASSDDRGSYGYTF	.	TRBV6-5	TRBJ1-2
CATNGNTDTQYF	.	TRBV15	TRBJ2-3
CASSLGTSVSTDTQYF	.	TRBV5-1	TRBJ2-3
CASSLESGPAYNEQFF	.	TRBV5-1	TRBJ2-1
CASSMTGWNEQFF	.	TRBV19	TRBJ2-1
CASSRGYTGELFF	once	TRBV11-2	TRBJ2-2
CASSVTSGQGETQYF	.	TRBV9	TRBJ2-5
CASSSIAGGPWDTQYF	.	TRBV7-9	TRBJ2-3
CASSLVPGDGYTF	.	TRBV5-4	TRBJ1-2
CAGRRGKLFF	.	TRBV30	TRBJ1-4
CASSSGVWDQPQHF	once	TRBV5-6	TRBJ1-5
CSADSGQGQPQHF	.	TRBV29-1	TRBJ1-5
CASSLAGGNTEAFF	.	TRBV7-3	TRBJ1-1
CASSVTGGSYEQYF	.	TRBV25-1	TRBJ2-7
CASSEPSPSPHF	.	TRBV6-1	TRBJ1-6